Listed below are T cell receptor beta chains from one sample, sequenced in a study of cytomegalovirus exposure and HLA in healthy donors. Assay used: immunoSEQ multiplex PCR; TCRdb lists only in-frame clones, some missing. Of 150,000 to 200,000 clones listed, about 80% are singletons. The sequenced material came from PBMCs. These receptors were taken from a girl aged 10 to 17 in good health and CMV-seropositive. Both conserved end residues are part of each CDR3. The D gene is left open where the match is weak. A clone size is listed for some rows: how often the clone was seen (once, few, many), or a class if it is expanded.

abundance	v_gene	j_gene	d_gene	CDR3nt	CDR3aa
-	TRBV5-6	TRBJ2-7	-	TGTGCCAGCAGCTTGGTCTGGCGGGCCAGCTCCTACGAGCAGTACTTC	CASSLVWRASSYEQYF
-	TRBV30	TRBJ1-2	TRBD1	TGTGCCTGGAGTGTACTTTTTAAGGGGGCAGGGGGTAAGGTCACCTTC	CAWSVLFKGAGGKVTF
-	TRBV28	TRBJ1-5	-	TGTGCCAGCAGTCAACAGGGACAGCCCCAGCATTTT	CASSQQGQPQHF
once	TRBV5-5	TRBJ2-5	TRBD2	TGTGCCAGCAGCTTGGTCACTAGCGGGAGTTTTGGAGAGACCCAGTACTTC	CASSLVTSGSFGETQYF
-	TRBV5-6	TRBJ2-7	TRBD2	TGTGCCAGCAGCTTAGTTTTAGCGGGGGACGGTCGCTACGAGCAGTACTTC	CASSLVLAGDGRYEQYF
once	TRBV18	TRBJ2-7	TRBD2	TGTGCCAGCTCACCAGGAGTAGCGGGAGGCCGAGTTTCCTACGAGCAGTACTTC	CASSPGVAGGRVSYEQYF
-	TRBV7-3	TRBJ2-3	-	TGTGCCAGCAGCTTTCCAGGGACAGATACGCAGTATTTT	CASSFPGTDTQYF
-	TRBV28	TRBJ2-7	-	TGTGCCAGCAGTTTCAGGCTGTCCTTCTCCTACGAGCAGTACTTC	CASSFRLSFSYEQYF
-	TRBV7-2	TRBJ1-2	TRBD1	TGTGCCAGCAGCTCGGACAGGAGTATGTTAAGTGGCTACACCTTC	CASSSDRSMLSGYTF
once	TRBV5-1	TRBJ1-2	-	TGCGCCAGCAGTCTGGGGGGTTCGATCCGTGGCTATGGCTACACCTTC	CASSLGGSIRGYGYTF
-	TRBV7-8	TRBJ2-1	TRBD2	TGTGCCAGCAGGTACCCCTCGGGACTAGCGAGCAATGAGCAGTTCTTC	CASRYPSGLASNEQFF
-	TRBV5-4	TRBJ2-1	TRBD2	TGTGCCAGCAGCGAGACTAGCGGGGTAACCTACAATGAGCAGTTCTTC	CASSETSGVTYNEQFF
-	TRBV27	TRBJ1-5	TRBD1	TGTGCCAGCGGATTGACAGGGAGCAATCAGCCCCAGCATTTT	CASGLTGSNQPQHF
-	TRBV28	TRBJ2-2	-	TGTGCCAGCAGTTTATATGGGGCAGTCAAGTCCGGGGAGCTGTTTTTT	CASSLYGAVKSGELFF
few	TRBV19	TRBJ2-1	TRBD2	TGTGCCAGTAGTAAGACCCCGCTAGCGGGAGCATCCTACAATGAGCAGTTCTTC	CASSKTPLAGASYNEQFF
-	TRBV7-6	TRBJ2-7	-	TGTGCCAGCAGCTCGGACCCCCACAACGCCGGCAGGGATCCCCCCTACGAGCAGTACTTC	CASSSDPHNAGRDPPYEQYF
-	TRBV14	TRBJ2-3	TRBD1	TGTGCCAGCAGCTACCGGGACAGGTCGGCGGATACGCAGTATTTT	CASSYRDRSADTQYF
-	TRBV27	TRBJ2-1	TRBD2	TGTGCCAGCAGTTTAGGCGGGGGGGCCGCCGGACCCCTTTACAATGAGCAGTTCTTC	CASSLGGGAAGPLYNEQFF
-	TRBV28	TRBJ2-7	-	TGTGCCAGCAGTTTTGAGGGGGCCTACGAGCAGTACTTC	CASSFEGAYEQYF
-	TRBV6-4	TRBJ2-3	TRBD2	TGTGCCAGCAGCCGACTAGCGGGAGACAGGGCAGATACGCAGTATTTT	CASSRLAGDRADTQYF
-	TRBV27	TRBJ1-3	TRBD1	TGTGCCAGCAGGTTACAGGGGGCAGGTGGAAACACCATATATTTT	CASRLQGAGGNTIYF
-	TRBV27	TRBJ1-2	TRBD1	TGTGCCAGCTATACAGGGGCGTATGGCTACACCTTC	CASYTGAYGYTF
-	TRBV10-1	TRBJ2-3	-	TGCGCCAGCAGCGGGACCCGGACAGAAGGGATCGCAGATACGCAGTATTTT	CASSGTRTEGIADTQYF
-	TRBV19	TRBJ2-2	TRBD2	TGTGCCAGTAGCCGCCGTAGGCTAGCGGGGGGGCCGTTCGCCGGGGAGCTGTTTTTT	CASSRRRLAGGPFAGELFF